Only a few counts were recorded for the clone carrying this T cell receptor (beta chain). What it binds is not known. The data stem from a study of human T cells and chemical hapten exposure. Overall study results and limits: Expanded TCR counts at PT1 were positively correlated with the patch test score.

Time point specified: patch test 1, 2 weeks after DPC sensitization. This sample's treatment: therapeutic diphenylcyclopropenone sensitization with weekly scalp DPC. TCRdb recomputed calls from the RACE reads with MiXCR, one row per CDR3 protein. The data contain just under 350,000 distinct CDR3 sequences, around 6.9% of them singletons. CDR1 MNHEY and CDR2 SMNVEV come from the germline V gene (reference sequence). This CDR3 is 15 amino acids long. V lost 8 bases, J lost 3 bases, and 18 bases lay in between. This clonotype was sampled from a woman aged 18 to 35 with alopecia areata. Some clones in this sample may be carry-over from other donors' samples. The J gene is TRBJ2-3, the V gene TRBV27, with D perhaps matching TRBD2 (7 bases). This specimen was whole blood, taken in connection with sensitization to the hapten diphenylcyclopropenone (DPC). This CDR3 reads CASHGGGARTDTQYF. The CDR3 nucleotides are TGTGCCAGCCATGGAGGGGGGGCGAGAACAGATACGCAGTATTTT.